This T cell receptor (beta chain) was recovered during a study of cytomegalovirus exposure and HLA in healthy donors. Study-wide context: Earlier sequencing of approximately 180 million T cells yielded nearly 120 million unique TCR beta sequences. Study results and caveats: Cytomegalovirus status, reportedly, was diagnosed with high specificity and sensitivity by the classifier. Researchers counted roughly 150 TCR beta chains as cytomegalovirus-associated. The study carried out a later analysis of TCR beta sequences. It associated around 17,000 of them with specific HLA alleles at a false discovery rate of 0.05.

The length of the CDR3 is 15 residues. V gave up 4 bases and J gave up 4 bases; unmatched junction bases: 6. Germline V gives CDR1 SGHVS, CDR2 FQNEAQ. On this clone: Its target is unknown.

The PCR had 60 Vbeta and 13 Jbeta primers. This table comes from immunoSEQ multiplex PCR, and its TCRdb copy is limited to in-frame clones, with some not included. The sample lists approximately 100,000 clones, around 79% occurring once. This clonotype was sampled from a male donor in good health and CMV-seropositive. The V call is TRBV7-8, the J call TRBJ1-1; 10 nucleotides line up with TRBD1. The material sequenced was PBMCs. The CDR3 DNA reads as TGTGCCAGCAGCTCCGGACAGGGGGTAAGCACTGAAGCTTTCTTT. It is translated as CASSSGQGVSTEAFF.